This T cell receptor beta chain comes out of a study of T cell changes during pregnancy in multiple sclerosis. Germline V lookup: CDR1 KGHSH, CDR2 LQKENI. CDR3 length: 16 residues. V lost 4 bases to trimming and J lost 0 bases, with 10 bases between them. The method was immunoSEQ multiplex PCR; TCRdb's version includes in-frame clones alone and lacks a portion of them. The sample has around 64,000 clones, around 90% seen once. The TCR originated in a female donor with multiple sclerosis, enrolled in a pregnancy study. The chain recombines TRBV18 with TRBJ2-6; D might be TRBD1 (6 bases). The specimen comprised CD4+ T cells from peripheral blood mononuclear cells, sampled after pregnancy. Written as DNA, the CDR3 is TGTGCCAGCTCACTAGGACAGCACTCTGGGGCCAACGTCCTGACTTTC. This sequence encodes CASSLGQHSGANVLTF.